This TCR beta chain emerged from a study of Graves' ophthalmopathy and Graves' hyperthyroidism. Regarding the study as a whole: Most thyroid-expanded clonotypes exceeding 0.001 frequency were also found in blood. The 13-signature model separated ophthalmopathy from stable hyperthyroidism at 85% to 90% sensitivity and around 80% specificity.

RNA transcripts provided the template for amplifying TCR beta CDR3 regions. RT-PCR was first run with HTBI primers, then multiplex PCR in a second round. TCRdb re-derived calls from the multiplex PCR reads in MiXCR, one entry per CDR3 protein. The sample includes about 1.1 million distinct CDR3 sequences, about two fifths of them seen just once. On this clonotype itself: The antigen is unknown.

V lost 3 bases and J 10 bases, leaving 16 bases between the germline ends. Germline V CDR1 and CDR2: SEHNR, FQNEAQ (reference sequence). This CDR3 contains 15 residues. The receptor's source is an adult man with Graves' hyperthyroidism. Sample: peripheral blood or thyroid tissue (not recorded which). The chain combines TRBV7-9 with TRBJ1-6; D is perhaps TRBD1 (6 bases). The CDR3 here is CASSLGGGWRSPLHF. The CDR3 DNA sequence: TGTGCCAGCAGCTTGGGGGGCGGATGGCGGTCACCCCTCCACTTT.